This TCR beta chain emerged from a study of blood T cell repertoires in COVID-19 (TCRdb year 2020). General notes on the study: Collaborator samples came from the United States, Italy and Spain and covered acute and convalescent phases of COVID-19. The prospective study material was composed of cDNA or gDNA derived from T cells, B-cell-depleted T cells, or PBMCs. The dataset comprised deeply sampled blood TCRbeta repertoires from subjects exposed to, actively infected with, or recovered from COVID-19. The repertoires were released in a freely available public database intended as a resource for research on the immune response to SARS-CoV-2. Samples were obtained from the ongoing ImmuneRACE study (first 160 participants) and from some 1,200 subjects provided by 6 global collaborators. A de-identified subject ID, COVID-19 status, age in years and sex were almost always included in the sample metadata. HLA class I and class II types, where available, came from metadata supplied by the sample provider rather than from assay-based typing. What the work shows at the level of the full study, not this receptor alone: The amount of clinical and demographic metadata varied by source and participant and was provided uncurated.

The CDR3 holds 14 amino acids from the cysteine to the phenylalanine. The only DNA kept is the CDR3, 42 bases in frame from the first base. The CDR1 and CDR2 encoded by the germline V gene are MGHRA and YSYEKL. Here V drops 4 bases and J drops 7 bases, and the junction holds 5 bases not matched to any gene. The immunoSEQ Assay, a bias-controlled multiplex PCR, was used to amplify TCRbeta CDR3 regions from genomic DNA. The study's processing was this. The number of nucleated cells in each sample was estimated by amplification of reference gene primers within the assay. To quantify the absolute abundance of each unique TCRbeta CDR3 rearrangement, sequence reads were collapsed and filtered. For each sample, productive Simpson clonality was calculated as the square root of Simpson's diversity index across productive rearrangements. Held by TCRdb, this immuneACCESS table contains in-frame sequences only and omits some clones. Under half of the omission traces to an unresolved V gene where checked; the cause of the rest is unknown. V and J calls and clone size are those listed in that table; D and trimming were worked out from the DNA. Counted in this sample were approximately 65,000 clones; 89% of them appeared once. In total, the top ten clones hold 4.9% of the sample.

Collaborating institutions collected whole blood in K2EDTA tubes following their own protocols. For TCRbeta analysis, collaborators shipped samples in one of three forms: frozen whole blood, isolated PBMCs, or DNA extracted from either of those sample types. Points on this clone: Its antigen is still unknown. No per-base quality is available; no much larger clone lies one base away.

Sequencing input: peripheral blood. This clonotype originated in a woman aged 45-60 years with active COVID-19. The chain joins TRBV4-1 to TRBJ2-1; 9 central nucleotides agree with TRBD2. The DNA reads TGCGCCAGCAGCCCTAGCGGGGTGGGGAATGAGCAGTTCTTC. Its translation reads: CASSPSGVGNEQFF.